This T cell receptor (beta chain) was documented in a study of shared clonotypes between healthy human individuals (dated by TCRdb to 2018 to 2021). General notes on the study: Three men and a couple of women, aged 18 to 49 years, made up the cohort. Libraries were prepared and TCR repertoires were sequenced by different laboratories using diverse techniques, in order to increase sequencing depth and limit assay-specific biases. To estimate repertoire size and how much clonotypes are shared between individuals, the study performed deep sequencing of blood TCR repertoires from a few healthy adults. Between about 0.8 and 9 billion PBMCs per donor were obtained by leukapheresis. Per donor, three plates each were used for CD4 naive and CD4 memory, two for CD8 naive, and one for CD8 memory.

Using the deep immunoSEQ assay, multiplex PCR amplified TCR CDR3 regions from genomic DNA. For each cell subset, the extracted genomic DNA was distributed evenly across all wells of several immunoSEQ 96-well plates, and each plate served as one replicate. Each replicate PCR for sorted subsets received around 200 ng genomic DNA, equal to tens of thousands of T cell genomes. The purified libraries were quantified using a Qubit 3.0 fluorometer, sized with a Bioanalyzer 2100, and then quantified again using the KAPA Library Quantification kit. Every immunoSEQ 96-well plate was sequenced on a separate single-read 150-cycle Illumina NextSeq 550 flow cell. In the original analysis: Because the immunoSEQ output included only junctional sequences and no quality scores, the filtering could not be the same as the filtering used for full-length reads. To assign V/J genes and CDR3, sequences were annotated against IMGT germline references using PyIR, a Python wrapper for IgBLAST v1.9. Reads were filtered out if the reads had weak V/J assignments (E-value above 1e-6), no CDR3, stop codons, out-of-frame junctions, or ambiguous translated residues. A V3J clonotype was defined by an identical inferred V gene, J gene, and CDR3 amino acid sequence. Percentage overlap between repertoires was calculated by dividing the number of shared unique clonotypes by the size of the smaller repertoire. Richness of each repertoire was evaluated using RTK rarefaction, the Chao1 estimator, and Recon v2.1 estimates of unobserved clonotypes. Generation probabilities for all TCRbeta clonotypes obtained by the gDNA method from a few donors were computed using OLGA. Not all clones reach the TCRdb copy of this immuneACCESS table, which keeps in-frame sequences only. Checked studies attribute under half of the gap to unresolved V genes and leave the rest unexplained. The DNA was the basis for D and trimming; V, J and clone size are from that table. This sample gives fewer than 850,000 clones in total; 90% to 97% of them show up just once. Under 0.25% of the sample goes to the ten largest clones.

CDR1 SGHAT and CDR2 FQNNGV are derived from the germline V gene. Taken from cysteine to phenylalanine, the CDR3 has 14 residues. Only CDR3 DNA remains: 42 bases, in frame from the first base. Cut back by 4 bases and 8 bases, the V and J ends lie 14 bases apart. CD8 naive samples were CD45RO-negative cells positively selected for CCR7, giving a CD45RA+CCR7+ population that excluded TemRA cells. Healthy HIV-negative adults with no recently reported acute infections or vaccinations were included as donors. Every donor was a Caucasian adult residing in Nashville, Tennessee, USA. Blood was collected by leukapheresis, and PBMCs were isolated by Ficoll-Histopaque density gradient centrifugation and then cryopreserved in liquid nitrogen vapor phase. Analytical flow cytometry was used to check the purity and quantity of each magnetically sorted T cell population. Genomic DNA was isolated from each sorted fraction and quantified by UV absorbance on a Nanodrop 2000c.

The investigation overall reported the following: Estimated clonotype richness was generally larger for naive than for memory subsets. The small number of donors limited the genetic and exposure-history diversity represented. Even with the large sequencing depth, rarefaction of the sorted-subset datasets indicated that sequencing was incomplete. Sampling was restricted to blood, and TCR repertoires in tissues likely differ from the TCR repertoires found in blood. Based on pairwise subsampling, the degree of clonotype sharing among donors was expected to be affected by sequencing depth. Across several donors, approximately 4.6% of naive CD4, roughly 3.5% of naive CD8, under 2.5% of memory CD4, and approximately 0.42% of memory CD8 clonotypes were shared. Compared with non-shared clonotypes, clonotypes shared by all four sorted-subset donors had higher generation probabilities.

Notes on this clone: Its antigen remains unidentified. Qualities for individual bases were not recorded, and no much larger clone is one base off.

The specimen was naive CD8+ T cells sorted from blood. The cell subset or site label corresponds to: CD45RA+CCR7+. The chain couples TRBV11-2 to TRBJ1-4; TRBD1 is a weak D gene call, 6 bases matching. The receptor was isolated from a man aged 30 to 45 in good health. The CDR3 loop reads CASSSVADSEKLFF. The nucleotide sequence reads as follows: TGTGCCAGCAGCTCCGTGGCGGACAGCGAAAAACTGTTTTTT.